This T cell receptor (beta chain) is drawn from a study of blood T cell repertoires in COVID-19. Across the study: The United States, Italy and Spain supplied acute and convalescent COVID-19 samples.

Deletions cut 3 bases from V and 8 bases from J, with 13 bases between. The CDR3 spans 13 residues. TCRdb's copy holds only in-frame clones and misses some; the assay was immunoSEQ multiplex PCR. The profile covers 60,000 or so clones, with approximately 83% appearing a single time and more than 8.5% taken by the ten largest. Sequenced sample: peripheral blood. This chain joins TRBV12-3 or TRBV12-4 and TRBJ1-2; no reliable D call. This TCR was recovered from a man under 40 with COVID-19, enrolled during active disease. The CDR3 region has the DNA TGTGCCAGCAGTTTTAGATCGGGGATCGGCTACACCTTC. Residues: CASSFRSGIGYTF.